The following is a T cell receptor beta chain sequence with its context. V gave up 6 bases and J gave up 6 bases; unmatched junction bases: 6. From germline, CDR1 is MGHDK and CDR2 SYGVNS. The CDR3 runs to 13 residues. The sample originates from a study of PD-1 blockade in classical Hodgkin lymphoma. Sample time point: cycle 4 day 1 (C4D1), after 5 to 7 weeks of nivolumab. All trial patients relapsed after autologous stem cell transplantation. Sequencing was performed with immunoSEQ multiplex PCR; in TCRdb, only in-frame clones are kept and a portion is missing. Of about 21,000 clones detected, about three quarters appear once; the ten largest clones hold 15% to 20%.

V and J are TRBV25-1 and TRBJ1-2; TRBD1 matches at 8 bases. This TCR derives from a human donor with classical Hodgkin lymphoma. The sequences come from peripheral blood mononuclear cells (PBMCs), collected before the fourth cycle of nivolumab. Written as DNA, the CDR3 is TGTGCCAGCAGAAGGGGACAGGATCATGGCTACACCTTC. It yields the protein CASRRGQDHGYTF.